Below are 9 T cell receptor beta chains sequenced from a single sample in a study of T-cell reconstitution after alpha-beta-depleted transplantation in children. Unique molecular identifiers were incorporated into the prepared TCRbeta library. TCRdb re-called the PCR reads with MiXCR, one entry per CDR3 protein. The sample includes fewer than 150,000 distinct CDR3 sequences, roughly 10% of them seen just once. Sequenced material: PBMCs, mostly from graft donor cells, taken 180 days after TCRalphabeta/CD19-depleted stem cell transplant. The receptors shown here come from a girl under three years old who had a stem cell transplant for combined immunodeficiency, so the T cells may come from the graft donor.

The genes are TRBV10-3 and TRBJ2-7, with TRBD2 matching 15 bases. The junction had 12 bases not matched to a gene; V was cut back by 8 bases and J by 4 bases. Germline V CDR1 and CDR2: ENHRY, SYGVKD. The CDR3 length is 17 residues. This chain's CDR3 is CAIALGLAGGDEYEQYF. CDR3 sequence (DNA): TGTGCCATCGCATTGGGACTAGCGGGAGGTGACGAGTACGAGCAGTACTTC.

The chain joins TRBV20-1 to TRBJ1-6; 7 bases are shared with TRBD1. Germline CDR1 reads DFQATT; CDR2 reads SNEGSKA (reference sequence). The CDR3 sequence is 13 residues long. The J segment lost 6 bases and the V segment lost 6 bases, leaving 5 bases of the junction unmatched. The CDR3 DNA is TGCAGTGCCTCAGACAGGGCTAATTCACCCCTCCACTTT. It codes for CSASDRANSPLHF.

The chain uses TRBV4-3 and TRBJ2-7; D gene uncertain. Trimming took off 0 bases at V and 6 bases at J, with 12 bases between the two ends. In germline, CDR1 is LGHNA, CDR2 YSLEER. This CDR3 is 14 amino acids long. The CDR3 protein is CASSQDRSRPEQYF. The CDR3 nucleotides read TGCGCCAGCAGCCAAGATAGGAGCAGGCCCGAGCAGTACTTC.

This clonotype was seen a handful of times. This sequence joins TRBV7-3 and TRBJ2-3; 9 bases are shared with TRBD2. Germline loops: CDR1 SGHTA, CDR2 FQGTGA. The V segment lost 0 bases and the J segment 4 bases; nucleotides outside the gene matches: 5. The CDR3 is made up of 16 amino acids. CDR3 DNA: TGTGCCAGCAGCTTAACGGCGGGAGGGCCCCCAGATACGCAGTATTTT. It translates to CASSLTAGGPPDTQYF.

The chain has TRBV10-3 and TRBJ2-6; no clear D. The CDR3 runs 15 residues. CDR1 and CDR2 from the germline V gene are ENHRY and SYGVKD. Trimming left V 8 bases short and J 0 bases short, with 11 bases between. The CDR3 bases are TGTGCCATCGGCAGGCCCTCCTCTGGGGCCAACGTCCTGACTTTC. Residues: CAIGRPSSGANVLTF.

The V and J genes are TRBV28 and TRBJ2-7; D is perhaps TRBD1 or TRBD2 (5 bases each). V lost 7 bases and J 2 bases, leaving 15 bases between the germline ends. The CDR3 has 14 amino acids. The germline V gene has CDR1 MDHEN and CDR2 SYDVKM. For the CDR3, the DNA is TGTGCCAGCATCGGGACCACTCCTCCCTACGAGCAGTACTTC. This gives the protein CASIGTTPPYEQYF.

This clonotype has more than one count but fewer than ten. The CDR3 DNA reads TGCAGTGCTAGAGAACGGGAGGCACCCTACAATGAGCAGTTCTTC. It codes for CSAREREAPYNEQFF. The chain employs TRBV20-1 and TRBJ2-1, with 7 bases that match TRBD2. This CDR3 has 15 amino acids. Germline V gene data show CDR1 as DFQATT and CDR2 as SNEGSKA (reference sequence). The J segment lost 2 bases and the V segment lost 0 bases, leaving 4 bases of the junction unmatched.

This clonotype was detected only a few times. The rearrangement uses TRBV11-2 and TRBJ1-1; D not resolved. This CDR3 has 15 residues. Germline lookup yields CDR1 SGHAT and CDR2 FQNNGV. V was trimmed by 1 base and J by 6 bases, leaving 15 bases between them. CDR3 DNA: TGTGCCAGCAGCTTAGGGGGAGCCTTCGGGGCTGAAGCTTTCTTT. This translates into CASSLGGAFGAEAFF.

This clonotype has only a few counts. The genes are TRBV20-1 and TRBJ2-4, with a weak D call TRBD2 (7 bases). Germline V gene sequence: CDR1 DFQATT, CDR2 SNEGSKA (reference sequence). The CDR3 contains 14 residues. Trimming removed 0 bases from V and 8 bases from J, with 14 bases in between. The CDR3 reads CSARDRGGRDIQYF. In DNA form, the CDR3 reads TGCAGTGCTAGAGATAGGGGGGGACGGGACATTCAGTACTTC.